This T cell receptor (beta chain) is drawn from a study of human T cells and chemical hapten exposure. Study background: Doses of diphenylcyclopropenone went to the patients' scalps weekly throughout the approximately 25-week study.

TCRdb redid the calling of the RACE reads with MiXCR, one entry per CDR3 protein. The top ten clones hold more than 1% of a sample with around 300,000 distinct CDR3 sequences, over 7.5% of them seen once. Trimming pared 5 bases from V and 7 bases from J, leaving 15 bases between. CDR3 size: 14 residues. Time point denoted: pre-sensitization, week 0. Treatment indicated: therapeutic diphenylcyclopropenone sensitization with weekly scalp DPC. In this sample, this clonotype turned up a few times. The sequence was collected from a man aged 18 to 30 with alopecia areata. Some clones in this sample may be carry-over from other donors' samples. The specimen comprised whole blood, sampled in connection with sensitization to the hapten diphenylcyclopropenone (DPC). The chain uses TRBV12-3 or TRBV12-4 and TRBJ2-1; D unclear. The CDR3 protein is CASSAVGYDNEQFF. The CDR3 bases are TGTGCCAGCAGTGCCGTGGGGTATGATAATGAGCAGTTCTTC.